The clone carrying this T cell receptor (beta chain) was counted many times. What it binds is unknown. These data are taken from a study of neurological immune-mediated disorders. Broader study findings: The absence of shared CDR3 amino acid sequences among expanded clones across subjects suggests private repertoires in all groups. HTLV-1-associated myelopathy showed the most TCR clonal expansion; multiple sclerosis the least, below healthy controls.

Unsorted libraries came from 2 million PBMCs stored at -80 °C. V shed 7 bases and J 5 bases; nucleotides not matched to a gene: 12. This CDR3 is built from 14 residues. Germline V gives CDR1 SQVTM, CDR2 ANQGSEA. TCRdb called the 5' RACE reads again in MiXCR, with one record for every CDR3 protein. The top ten hold around 1.3% of the sample, which has 40,000 to 45,000 distinct CDR3 sequences, roughly 13% seen once. The sequence was obtained from a female donor in good health. Sequencing used PBMCs. The chain recombines TRBV29-1 with TRBJ2-3, with 7 nucleotides matching TRBD1. In DNA, the CDR3 is TGCAGCGCCGTACAGGGGACGGGCAAAGATACGCAGTATTTT. Encoded protein: CSAVQGTGKDTQYF.